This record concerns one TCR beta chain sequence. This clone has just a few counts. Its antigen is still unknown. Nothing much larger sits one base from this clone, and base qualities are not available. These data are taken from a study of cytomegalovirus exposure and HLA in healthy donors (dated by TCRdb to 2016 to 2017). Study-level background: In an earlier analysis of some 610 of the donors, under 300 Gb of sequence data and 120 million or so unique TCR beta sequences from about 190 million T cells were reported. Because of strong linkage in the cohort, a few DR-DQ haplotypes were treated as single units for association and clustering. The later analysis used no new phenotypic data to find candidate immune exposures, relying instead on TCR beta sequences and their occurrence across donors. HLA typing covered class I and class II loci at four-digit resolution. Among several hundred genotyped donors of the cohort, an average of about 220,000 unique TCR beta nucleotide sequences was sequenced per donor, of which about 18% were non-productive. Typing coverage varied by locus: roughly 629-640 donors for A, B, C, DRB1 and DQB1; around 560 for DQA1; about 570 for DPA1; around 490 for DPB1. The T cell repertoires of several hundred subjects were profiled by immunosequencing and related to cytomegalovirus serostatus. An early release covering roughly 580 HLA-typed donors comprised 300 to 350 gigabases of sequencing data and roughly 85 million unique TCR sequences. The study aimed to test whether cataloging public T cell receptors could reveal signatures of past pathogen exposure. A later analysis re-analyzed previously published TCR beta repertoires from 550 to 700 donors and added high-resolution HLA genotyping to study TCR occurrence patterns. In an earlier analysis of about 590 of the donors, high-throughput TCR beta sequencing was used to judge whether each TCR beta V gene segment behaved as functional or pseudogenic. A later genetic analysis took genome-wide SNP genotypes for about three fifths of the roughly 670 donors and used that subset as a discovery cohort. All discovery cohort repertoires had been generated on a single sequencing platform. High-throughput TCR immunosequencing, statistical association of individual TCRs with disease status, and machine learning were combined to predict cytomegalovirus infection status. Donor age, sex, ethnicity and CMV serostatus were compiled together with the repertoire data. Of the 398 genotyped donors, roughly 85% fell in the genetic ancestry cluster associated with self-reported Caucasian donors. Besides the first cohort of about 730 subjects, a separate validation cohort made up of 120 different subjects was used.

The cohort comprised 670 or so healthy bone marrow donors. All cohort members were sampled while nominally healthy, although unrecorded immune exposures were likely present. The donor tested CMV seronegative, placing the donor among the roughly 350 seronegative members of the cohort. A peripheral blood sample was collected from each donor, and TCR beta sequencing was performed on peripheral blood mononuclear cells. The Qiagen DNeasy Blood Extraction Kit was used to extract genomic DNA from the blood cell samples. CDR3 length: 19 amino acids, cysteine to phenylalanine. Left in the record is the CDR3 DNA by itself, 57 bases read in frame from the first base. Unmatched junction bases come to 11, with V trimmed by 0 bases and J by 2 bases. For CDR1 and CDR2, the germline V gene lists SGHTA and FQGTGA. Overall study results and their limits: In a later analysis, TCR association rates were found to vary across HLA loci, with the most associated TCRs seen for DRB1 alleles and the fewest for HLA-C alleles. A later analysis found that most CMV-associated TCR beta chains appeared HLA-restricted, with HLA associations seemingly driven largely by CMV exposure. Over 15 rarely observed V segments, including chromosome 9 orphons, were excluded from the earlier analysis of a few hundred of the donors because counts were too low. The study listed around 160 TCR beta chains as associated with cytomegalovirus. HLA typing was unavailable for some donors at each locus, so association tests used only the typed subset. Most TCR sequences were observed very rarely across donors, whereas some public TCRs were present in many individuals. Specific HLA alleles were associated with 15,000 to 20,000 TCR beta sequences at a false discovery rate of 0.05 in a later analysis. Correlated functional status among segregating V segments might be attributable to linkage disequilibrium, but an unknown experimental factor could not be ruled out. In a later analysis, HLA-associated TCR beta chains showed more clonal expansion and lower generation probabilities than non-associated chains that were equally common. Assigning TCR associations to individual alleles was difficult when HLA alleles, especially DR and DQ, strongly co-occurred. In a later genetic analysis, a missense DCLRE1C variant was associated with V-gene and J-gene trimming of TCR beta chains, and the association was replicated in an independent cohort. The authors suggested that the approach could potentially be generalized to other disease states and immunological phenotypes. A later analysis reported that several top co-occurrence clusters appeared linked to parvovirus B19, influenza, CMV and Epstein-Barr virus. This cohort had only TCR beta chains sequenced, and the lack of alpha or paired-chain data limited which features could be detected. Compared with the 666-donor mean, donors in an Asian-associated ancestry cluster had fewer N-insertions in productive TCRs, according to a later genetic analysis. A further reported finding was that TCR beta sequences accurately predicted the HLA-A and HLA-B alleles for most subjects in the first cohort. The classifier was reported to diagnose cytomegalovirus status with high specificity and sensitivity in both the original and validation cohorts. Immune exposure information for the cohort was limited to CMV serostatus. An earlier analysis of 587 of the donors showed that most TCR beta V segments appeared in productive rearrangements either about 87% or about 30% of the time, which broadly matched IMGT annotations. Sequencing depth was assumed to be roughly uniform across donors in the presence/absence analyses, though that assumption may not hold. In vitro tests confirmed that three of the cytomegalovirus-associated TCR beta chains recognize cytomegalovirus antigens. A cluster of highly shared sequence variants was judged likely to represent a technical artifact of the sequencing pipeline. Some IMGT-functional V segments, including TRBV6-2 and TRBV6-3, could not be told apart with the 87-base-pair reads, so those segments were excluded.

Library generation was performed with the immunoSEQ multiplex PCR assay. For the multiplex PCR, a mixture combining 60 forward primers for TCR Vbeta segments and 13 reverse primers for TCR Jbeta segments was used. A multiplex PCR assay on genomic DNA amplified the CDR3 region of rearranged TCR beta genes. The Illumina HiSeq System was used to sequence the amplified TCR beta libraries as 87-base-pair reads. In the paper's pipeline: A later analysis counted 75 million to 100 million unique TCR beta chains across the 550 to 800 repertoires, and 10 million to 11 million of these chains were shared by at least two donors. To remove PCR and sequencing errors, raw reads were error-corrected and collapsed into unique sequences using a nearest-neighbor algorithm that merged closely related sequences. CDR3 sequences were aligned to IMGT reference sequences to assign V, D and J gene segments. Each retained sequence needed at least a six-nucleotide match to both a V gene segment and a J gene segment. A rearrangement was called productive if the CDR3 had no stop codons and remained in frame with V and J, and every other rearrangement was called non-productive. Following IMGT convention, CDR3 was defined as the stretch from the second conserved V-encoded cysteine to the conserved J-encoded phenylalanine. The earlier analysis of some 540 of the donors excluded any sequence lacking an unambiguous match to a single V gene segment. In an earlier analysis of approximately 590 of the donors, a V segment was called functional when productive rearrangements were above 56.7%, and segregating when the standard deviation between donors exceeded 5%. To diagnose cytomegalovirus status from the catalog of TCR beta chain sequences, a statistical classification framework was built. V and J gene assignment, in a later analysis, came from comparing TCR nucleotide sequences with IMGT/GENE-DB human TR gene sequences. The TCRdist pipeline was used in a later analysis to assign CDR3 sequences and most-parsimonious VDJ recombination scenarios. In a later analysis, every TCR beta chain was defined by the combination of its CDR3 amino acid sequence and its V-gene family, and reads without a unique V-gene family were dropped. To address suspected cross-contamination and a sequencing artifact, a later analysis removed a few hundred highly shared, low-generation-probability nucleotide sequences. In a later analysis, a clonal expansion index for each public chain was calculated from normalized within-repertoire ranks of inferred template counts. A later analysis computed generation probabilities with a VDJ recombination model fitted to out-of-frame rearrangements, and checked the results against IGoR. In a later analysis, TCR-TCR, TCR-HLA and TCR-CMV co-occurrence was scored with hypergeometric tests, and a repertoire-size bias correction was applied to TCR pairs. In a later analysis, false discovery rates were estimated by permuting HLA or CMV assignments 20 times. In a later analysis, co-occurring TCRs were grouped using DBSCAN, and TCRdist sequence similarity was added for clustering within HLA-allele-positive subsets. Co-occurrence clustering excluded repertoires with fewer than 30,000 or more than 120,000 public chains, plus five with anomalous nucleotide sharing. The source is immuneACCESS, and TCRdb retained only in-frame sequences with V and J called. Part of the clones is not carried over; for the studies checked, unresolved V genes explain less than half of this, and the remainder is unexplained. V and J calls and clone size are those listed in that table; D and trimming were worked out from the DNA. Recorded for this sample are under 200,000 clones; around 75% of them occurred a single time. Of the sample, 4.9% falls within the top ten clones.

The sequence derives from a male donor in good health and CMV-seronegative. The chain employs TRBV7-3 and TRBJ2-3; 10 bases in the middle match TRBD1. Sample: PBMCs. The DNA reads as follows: TGTGCCAGCAGCTTAACTTCCTTCTGGGGGACAGGGGACACAGATACGCAGTATTTT. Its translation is CASSLTSFWGTGDTDTQYF.